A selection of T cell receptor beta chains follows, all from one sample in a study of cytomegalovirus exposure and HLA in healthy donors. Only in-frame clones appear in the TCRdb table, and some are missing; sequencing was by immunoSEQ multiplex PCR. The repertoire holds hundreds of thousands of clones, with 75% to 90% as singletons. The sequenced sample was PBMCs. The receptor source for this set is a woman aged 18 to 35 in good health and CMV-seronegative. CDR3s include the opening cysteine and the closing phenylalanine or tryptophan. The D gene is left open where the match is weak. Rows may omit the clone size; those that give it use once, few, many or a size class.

TGTGCCAGCAGCTTAAGGCCGCCCGGCGGAAACACTGAAGCTTTCTTT | CASSLRPPGGNTEAFF | . | TRBJ1-1 | TRBV11-2 | .
TGCGCCAGCAGCCAAGACAGGGGCGGCTACAATGAGCAGTTCTTC | CASSQDRGGYNEQFF | . | TRBJ2-1 | TRBV4-3 | .
TGTGCCAGCAGTTTAAGAGGGACAGGAGAAAACATTCAGTACTTC | CASSLRGTGENIQYF | once | TRBJ2-4 | TRBV27 | TRBD1
TGTGCCAGCCACTACCTGACAGATAACACTGAAGCTTTCTTT | CASHYLTDNTEAFF | . | TRBJ1-1 | TRBV7-9 | .
TGTGCCAGCAGCTTGGCAACAGGAGAAGCTTTCTTT | CASSLATGEAFF | once | TRBJ1-1 | TRBV7-2 | .
TGCGCCAGCAGCCAGACAGGGGGAACCTACGAGCAGTACTTC | CASSQTGGTYEQYF | . | TRBJ2-7 | TRBV4-1 | TRBD1
TGCGCCAGCAGCCAAATGTGGGGCCCAGGGGGCACTGAAGCTTTCTTT | CASSQMWGPGGTEAFF | . | TRBJ1-1 | TRBV4-3 | TRBD1
TGTGCCAGCGCGCAGGGGGTAGGCTACACCTTC | CASAQGVGYTF | . | TRBJ1-2 | TRBV2 | TRBD1
TGTGCCAGCAGTCTCGGGACAGCGGACGAGCAGTACTTC | CASSLGTADEQYF | . | TRBJ2-7 | TRBV6-8 | TRBD1
TGTGCCAGCAGCTTATCACACCTGTACGAGCAGTACTTC | CASSLSHLYEQYF | once | TRBJ2-7 | TRBV7-3 | .
TGCGCCAGCAGCCAAGGGCTGACCAGGACAGGGTCCGGAAACACCATATATTTT | CASSQGLTRTGSGNTIYF | . | TRBJ1-3 | TRBV4-1 | TRBD1
TGTGCCAGCATGACAGGGCTTAATTCACCCCTCCACTTT | CASMTGLNSPLHF | . | TRBJ1-6 | TRBV6-1 | TRBD1
TGTGCCAGCAACGCCCGGGACACGGTTAGCTCCTACAATGAGCAGTTCTTC | CASNARDTVSSYNEQFF | . | TRBJ2-1 | TRBV7-9 | .
TGTGCCTGGAACCCCGGGGTAGCGGGAGGGCAAGAGACCCAGTACTTC | CAWNPGVAGGQETQYF | . | TRBJ2-5 | TRBV30 | TRBD2
TGTGCCAGCAGCCTGGGACAGCTCCAAGAGACCCAGTACTTC | CASSLGQLQETQYF | . | TRBJ2-5 | TRBV6-5 | TRBD1
TGTGCCAGCAGCTCCCTAGCGGGTAGCTCCTACGAGCAGTACTTC | CASSSLAGSSYEQYF | . | TRBJ2-7 | TRBV5-6 | TRBD2
TGCAGCGTTGAAGAAGGGGAATGGGGCTACGAGCAGTACTTC | CSVEEGEWGYEQYF | . | TRBJ2-7 | TRBV29-1 | .
TGCGCCAGCAGCCCTCCAGGGGGCTATGATGGCTACACCTTC | CASSPPGGYDGYTF | . | TRBJ1-2 | TRBV5-1 | TRBD1
TGTGCCAGCATCCAAATCGAGCGGGAGGGCGTCACAGATACGCAGTATTTT | CASIQIEREGVTDTQYF | . | TRBJ2-3 | TRBV9 | TRBD2
TGTGCCAGCAGTCAAGGACAAAGCTCCTACAATGAGCAGTTCTTC | CASSQGQSSYNEQFF | . | TRBJ2-1 | TRBV6-5 | .
TGTGCCAGCAGCCCCAGACTAGCGTGGTCGGAGACCCAGTACTTC | CASSPRLAWSETQYF | . | TRBJ2-5 | TRBV9 | TRBD2
TGTGCCAGCAGCTTGGGGTTGTCTAGCGGGGGGAACACCGGGGAGCTGTTTTTT | CASSLGLSSGGNTGELFF | . | TRBJ2-2 | TRBV5-6 | TRBD2
TGTGCCAGCGGACAGGTCGGTTCACCCCTCCACTTT | CASGQVGSPLHF | . | TRBJ1-6 | TRBV19 | TRBD1
TGCGCCAGCAGCTTTACTAGCGGGGGGGGCAATGAGCAGTTCTTC | CASSFTSGGGNEQFF | . | TRBJ2-1 | TRBV5-1 | TRBD2
TGCAGCGTTGCGGGTAGCGGGAGGGCCGTGGAGACCCAGTACTTC | CSVAGSGRAVETQYF | once | TRBJ2-5 | TRBV29-1 | TRBD2
TGTGCCAGCAGCACCCAGGACAGGGTTTACACTGAAGCTTTCTTT | CASSTQDRVYTEAFF | . | TRBJ1-1 | TRBV5-4 | TRBD1
TGCGCCAGCAGTGTACAGGGTCGAGAAAAACTGTTTTTT | CASSVQGREKLFF | . | TRBJ1-4 | TRBV10-2 | .
TGTGCCAGCAGCGTAGCTCCGGGGTTGAACACTGAAGCTTTCTTT | CASSVAPGLNTEAFF | . | TRBJ1-1 | TRBV9 | .
TGTGCCAGCAGACCGGGACAGGTACAAGATACGCAGTATTTT | CASRPGQVQDTQYF | few | TRBJ2-3 | TRBV2 | TRBD1
TGTGCCAGCAGCCCGCCTAGCGGGGGGGCTGGGATCTACGAGCAGTACTTC | CASSPPSGGAGIYEQYF | . | TRBJ2-7 | TRBV14 | TRBD2
TGTGCCAGCAGTCCCCGCCCGGGACTAGCGGGAGGGTCGAACGAGCAGTACTTC | CASSPRPGLAGGSNEQYF | . | TRBJ2-7 | TRBV27 | TRBD2
TGTGCCAGCAGCTTAGCTCCAGGGTACGAGCAGTACTTC | CASSLAPGYEQYF | . | TRBJ2-7 | TRBV11-2 | .
TGTGCCAGCAGTCTCAATCAGCCCCAGCATTTT | CASSLNQPQHF | . | TRBJ1-5 | TRBV2 | .
TGTGCCAGCTCGACAGGGCGACGGGAGCTGTTTTTT | CASSTGRRELFF | . | TRBJ2-2 | TRBV27 | TRBD1
TGTGCCAGCAGCCAGGGCGCAGATACGCAGTATTTT | CASSQGADTQYF | . | TRBJ2-3 | TRBV7-8 | .
TGTGCCAGCTCACAGGCGACAGGGGGGTCTGGGGCCAACGTCCTGACTTTC | CASSQATGGSGANVLTF | . | TRBJ2-6 | TRBV18 | TRBD1
TGTGCCACCAACGCAGGACGGAGGAATTCACCCCTCCACTTT | CATNAGRRNSPLHF | . | TRBJ1-6 | TRBV2 | .
TGTGCCAGCAGGGGGGGTGACTATGGCTACACCTTC | CASRGGDYGYTF | . | TRBJ1-2 | TRBV6-1 | .
TGTGCCAGCAGCCCCGGGGGCACTGAAGCTTTCTTT | CASSPGGTEAFF | . | TRBJ1-1 | TRBV14 | .
TGTGCCAGCTCACCCCGACTGGACTCCTACGAGCAGTACTTC | CASSPRLDSYEQYF | . | TRBJ2-7 | TRBV18 | .
TGTGCCACCGGAAGAGTCCCACTAGCGGGAGAAACGGGCGGGGAGCTGTTTTTT | CATGRVPLAGETGGELFF | . | TRBJ2-2 | TRBV28 | TRBD2
TGTGCCAGCTCACTTCTAGCGGGAGGGTATGAAGCAAATGAGCAGTTCTTC | CASSLLAGGYEANEQFF | . | TRBJ2-1 | TRBV18 | TRBD2
TGTGCCAGCAGTTACCAGGGGGCAATTAACACTGAAGCTTTCTTT | CASSYQGAINTEAFF | . | TRBJ1-1 | TRBV6-5 | TRBD1
TGTGCCAGCGGCTCTGGACTAGCGGGGGGTCTCGCAGATACGCAGTATTTT | CASGSGLAGGLADTQYF | . | TRBJ2-3 | TRBV7-9 | TRBD2
TGTGCCAGCAGCTTAAGGACAGGCCGAAACAATGAGCAGTTCTTC | CASSLRTGRNNEQFF | . | TRBJ2-1 | TRBV7-9 | TRBD1
TGCAGCGATAATAGCGGCACAGATACGCAGTATTTT | CSDNSGTDTQYF | . | TRBJ2-3 | TRBV29-1 | .
TGCGCCAGCAGCCATCGAGAGGCGAGCAGGGGCAATGAGCAGTTCTTC | CASSHREASRGNEQFF | . | TRBJ2-1 | TRBV4-1 | .
TGTGCCAGCAGCCTGACAGCGTTCTCGGGCTCCGAGCAGTACTTC | CASSLTAFSGSEQYF | . | TRBJ2-7 | TRBV11-3 | .
TGTGCCAGCAGTACCCGGACTCCTAATGAGCAGTTCTTC | CASSTRTPNEQFF | . | TRBJ2-1 | TRBV27 | .
TGTGCCAGCAGCTTAAGGTTAGGGGTCGGAAACACCATATATTTT | CASSLRLGVGNTIYF | . | TRBJ1-3 | TRBV7-9 | .
TGCGCCAGCAGCCTCTCTAGGACTAGCGGGAGTAGACCCGTCGAGGGTGAGCAGTTCTTC | CASSLSRTSGSRPVEGEQFF | . | TRBJ2-1 | TRBV5-1 | TRBD2
TGTGCCAGCTGCCAACAGGGATCTAACTATGGCTACACCTTC | CASCQQGSNYGYTF | few | TRBJ1-2 | TRBV27 | .
TGCGCCAGCAGCCAATCGTACCTAGCGGGAGACCGCAGGATCAAATACAATGAGCAGTTCTTC | CASSQSYLAGDRRIKYNEQFF | . | TRBJ2-1 | TRBV4-1 | TRBD2
TGCGCCAGCAGCTCTCAGGGGGCCGCTAACTATGGCTACACCTTC | CASSSQGAANYGYTF | . | TRBJ1-2 | TRBV5-1 | TRBD1
TGTGCCAGCAGTCCCTGGGGGCAAAATGAAAAACTGTTTTTT | CASSPWGQNEKLFF | . | TRBJ1-4 | TRBV27 | .